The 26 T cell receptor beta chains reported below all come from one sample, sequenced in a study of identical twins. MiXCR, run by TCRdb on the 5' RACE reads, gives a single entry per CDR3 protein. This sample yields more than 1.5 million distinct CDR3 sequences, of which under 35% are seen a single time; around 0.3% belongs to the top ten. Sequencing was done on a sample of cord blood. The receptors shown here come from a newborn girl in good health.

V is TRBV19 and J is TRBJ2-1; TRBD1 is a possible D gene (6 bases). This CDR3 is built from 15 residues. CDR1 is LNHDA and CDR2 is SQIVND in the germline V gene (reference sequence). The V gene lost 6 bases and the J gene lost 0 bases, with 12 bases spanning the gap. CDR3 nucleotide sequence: TGTGCCAGTAGGCTCGGGACACTCTCCTACAATGAGCAGTTCTTC. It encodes CASRLGTLSYNEQFF.

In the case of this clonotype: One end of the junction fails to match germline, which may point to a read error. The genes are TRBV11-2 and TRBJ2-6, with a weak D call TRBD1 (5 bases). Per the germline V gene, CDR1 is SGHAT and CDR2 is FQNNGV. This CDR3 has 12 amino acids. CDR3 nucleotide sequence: TGTGCCAGCAGCTTAGGGGGCAACGACCTGACTTTC. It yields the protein CASSLGGNDLTF.

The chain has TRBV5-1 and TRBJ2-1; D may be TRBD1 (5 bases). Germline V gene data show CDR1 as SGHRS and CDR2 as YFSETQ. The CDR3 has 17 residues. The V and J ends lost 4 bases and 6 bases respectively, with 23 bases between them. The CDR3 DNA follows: TGCGCCAGCAGCGCCCTGAGTCCAGGGCGATTGGGCAATGAGCAGTTCTTC. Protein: CASSALSPGRLGNEQFF.

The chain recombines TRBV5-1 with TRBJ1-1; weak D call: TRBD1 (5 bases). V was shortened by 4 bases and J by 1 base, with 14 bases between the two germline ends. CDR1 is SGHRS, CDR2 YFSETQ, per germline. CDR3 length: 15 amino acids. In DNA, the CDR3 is TGCGCCAGCAGCCCACCGGGGCGGGCGAACACTGAAGCTTTCTTT. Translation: CASSPPGRANTEAFF.

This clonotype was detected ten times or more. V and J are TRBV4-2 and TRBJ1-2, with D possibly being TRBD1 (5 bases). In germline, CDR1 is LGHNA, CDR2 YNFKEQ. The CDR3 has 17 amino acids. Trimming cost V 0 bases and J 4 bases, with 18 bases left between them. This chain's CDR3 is CASSQDGWRGGGYGYTF. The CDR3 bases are TGTGCCAGCAGCCAAGATGGTTGGAGGGGCGGGGGCTATGGCTACACCTTC.

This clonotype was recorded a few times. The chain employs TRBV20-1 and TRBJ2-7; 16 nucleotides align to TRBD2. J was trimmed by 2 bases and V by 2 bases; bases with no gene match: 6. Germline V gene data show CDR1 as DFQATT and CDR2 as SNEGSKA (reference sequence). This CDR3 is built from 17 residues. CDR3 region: CSARKGTSGGGAYEQYF. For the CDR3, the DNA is TGCAGTGCTAGAAAAGGGACTAGCGGGGGGGGTGCCTACGAGCAGTACTTC.

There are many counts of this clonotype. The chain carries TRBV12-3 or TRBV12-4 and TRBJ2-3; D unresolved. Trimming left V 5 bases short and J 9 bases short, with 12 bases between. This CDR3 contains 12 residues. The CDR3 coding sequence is TGTGCCAGCAGTACAGAGGTCGGAACGCAGTATTTT. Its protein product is CASSTEVGTQYF.

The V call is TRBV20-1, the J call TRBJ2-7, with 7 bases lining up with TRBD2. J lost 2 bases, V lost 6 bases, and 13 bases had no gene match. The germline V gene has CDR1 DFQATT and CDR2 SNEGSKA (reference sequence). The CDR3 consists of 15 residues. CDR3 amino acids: CSALRGSGFTYEQYF. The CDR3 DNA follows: TGCAGTGCCCTAAGAGGTAGCGGGTTCACCTACGAGCAGTACTTC.

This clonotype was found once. The CDR3 sequence: CASSDRGPEKLFF. The DNA for the CDR3 is TGTGCCAGCAGCGACAGGGGGCCCGAAAAACTGTTTTTT. V and J are TRBV6-6 and TRBJ1-4; 10 bases agree with TRBD1. The CDR3 runs 13 residues. V gave up 6 bases and J gave up 8 bases; unmatched junction bases: 3. Germline loops: CDR1 MNHNY, CDR2 SVGAGI (reference sequence).

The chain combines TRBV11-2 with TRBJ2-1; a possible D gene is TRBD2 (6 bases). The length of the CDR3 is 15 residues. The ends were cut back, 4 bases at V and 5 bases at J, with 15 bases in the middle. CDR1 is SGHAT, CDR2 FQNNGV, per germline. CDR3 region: CASSSVPGLNNEQFF. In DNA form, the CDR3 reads TGTGCCAGCAGCTCCGTCCCGGGACTTAACAATGAGCAGTTCTTC.

Here the CDR3 reads CASSLEQANEKLFF. The CDR3 nucleotides read TGCGCCAGCAGCTTGGAGCAGGCTAATGAAAAACTGTTTTTT. The V gene is TRBV5-1, the J gene TRBJ1-4, with no clear D. CDR3 length: 14 residues. Trimming pared 0 bases from V and 3 bases from J, leaving 6 bases between. Per germline, CDR1 SGHRS and CDR2 YFSETQ.

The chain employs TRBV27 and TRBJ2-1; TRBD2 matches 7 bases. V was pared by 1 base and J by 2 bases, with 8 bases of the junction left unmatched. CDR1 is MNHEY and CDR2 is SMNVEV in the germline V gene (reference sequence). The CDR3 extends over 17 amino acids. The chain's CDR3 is CASSLFRASGTYNEQFF. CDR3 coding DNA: TGTGCCAGCAGTTTATTCCGGGCTAGCGGCACCTACAATGAGCAGTTCTTC.

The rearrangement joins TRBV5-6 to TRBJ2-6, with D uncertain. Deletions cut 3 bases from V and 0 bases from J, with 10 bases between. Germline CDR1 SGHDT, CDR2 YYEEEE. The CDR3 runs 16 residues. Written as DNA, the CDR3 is TGTGCCAGCAGCTCAATAGGCCTCTCTGGGGCCAACGTCCTGACTTTC. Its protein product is CASSSIGLSGANVLTF.

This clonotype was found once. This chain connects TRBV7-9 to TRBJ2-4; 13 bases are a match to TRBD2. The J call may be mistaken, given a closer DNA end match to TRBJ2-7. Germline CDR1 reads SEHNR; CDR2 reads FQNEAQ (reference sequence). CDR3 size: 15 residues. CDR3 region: CASSQTSGGASEQYF. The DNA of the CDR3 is TGTGCCAGCAGTCAAACTAGCGGGGGGGCGTCCGAGCAGTACTTC.

CDR3: CASSRSGLNTEAFF. CDR3 nucleotide sequence: TGTGCCAGCAGTAGGTCAGGGCTGAACACTGAAGCTTTCTTT. The chain uses TRBV6-5 and TRBJ1-1, with D perhaps matching TRBD1 (5 bases). The CDR3 runs to 14 residues. V was pared by 5 bases and J by 0 bases, with 10 bases between. Germline V CDR1 and CDR2: MNHEY, SVGAGI.

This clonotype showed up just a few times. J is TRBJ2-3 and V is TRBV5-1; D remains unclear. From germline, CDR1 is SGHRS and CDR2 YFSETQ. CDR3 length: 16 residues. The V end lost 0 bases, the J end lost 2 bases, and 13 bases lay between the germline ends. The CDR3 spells CASSLGRQIFTDTQYF. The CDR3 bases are TGCGCCAGCAGCTTGGGACGTCAAATTTTCACAGATACGCAGTATTTT.

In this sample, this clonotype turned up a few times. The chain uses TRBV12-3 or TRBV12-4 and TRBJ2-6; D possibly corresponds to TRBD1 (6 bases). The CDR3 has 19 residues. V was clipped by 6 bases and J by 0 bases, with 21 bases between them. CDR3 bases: TGTGCCAGCAGCTCAGACAGGTTCGAGATAAACTCTGGGGCCAACGTCCTGACTTTC. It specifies CASSSDRFEINSGANVLTF.

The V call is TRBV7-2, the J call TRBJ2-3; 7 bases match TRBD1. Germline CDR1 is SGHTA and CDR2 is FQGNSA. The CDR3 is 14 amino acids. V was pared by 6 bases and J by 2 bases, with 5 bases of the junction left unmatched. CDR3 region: CASRPGQFTDTQYF. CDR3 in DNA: TGTGCCAGCAGGCCGGGACAGTTCACAGATACGCAGTATTTT.

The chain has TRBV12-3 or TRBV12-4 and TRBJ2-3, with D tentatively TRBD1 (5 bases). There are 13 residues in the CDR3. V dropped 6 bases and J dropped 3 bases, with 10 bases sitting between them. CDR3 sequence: CASRHRQTDTQYF. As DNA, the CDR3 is TGTGCCAGCAGGCACAGGCAGACAGATACGCAGTATTTT.

The CDR3 protein is CASSYKGNTEAFF. The CDR3 bases are TGTGCCAGCAGTTACAAGGGGAACACTGAAGCTTTCTTT. V and J are TRBV6-5 and TRBJ1-1; D ambiguous. CDR3 size: 13 residues. The V gene lost 2 bases and the J gene lost 1 base, with 5 bases spanning the gap. Germline V gene sequence: CDR1 MNHEY, CDR2 SVGAGI.

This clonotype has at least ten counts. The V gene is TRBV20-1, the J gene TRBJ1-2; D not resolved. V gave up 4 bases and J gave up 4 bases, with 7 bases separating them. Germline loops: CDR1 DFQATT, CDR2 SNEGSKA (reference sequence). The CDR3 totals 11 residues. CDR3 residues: CSAIKRYGYTF. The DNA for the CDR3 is TGCAGTGCTATAAAACGCTATGGCTACACCTTC.

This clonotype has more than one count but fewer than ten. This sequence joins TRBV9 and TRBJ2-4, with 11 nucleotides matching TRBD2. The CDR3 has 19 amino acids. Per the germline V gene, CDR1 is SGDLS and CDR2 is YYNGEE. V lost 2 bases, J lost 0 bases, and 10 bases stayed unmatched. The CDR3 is CASSVPLAGGPLAKNIQYF. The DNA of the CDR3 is TGTGCCAGCAGCGTTCCGTTAGCGGGGGGGCCCCTAGCCAAAAACATTCAGTACTTC.

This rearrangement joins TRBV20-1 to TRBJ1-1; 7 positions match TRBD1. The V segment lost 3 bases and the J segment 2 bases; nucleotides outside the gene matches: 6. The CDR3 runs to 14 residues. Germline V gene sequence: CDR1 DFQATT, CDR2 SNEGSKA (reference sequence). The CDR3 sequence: CSARREGANTEAFF. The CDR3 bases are TGCAGTGCTAGGAGGGAGGGGGCAAACACTGAAGCTTTCTTT.

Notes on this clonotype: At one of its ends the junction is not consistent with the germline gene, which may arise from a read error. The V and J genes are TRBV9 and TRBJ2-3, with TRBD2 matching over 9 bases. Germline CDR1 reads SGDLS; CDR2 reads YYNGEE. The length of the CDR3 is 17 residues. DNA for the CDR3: TGTGCCAGCAGCGTAGGCCGAGGACTAGCGAAGGGAGATACGCAGTCTTTT. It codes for CASSVGRGLAKGDTQSF.

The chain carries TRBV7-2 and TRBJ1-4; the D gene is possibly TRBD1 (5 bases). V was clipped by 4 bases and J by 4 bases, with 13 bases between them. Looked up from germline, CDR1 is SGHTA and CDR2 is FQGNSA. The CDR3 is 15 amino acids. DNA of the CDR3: TGTGCCAGCAGCTGGGACCGTACCTATAATGAAAAACTGTTTTTT. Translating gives CASSWDRTYNEKLFF.

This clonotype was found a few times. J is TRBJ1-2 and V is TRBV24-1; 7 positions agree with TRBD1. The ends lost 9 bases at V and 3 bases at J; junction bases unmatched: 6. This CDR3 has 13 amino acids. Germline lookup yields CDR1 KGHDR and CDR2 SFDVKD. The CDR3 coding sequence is TGTGCCACCGGACTAACAGGGGACTATGGCTACACCTTC. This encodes CATGLTGDYGYTF.